Reported below is one TCR beta chain. This sample is part of a study of blood T cell repertoires in COVID-19. The repertoire was sequenced with immunoSEQ multiplex PCR; TCRdb's copy has only in-frame clones and lacks some. The sample holds about 87,000 clones, about 85% seen once. The CDR3 runs to 12 residues. The V gene lost 3 bases and the J gene lost 6 bases, with 6 bases spanning the gap. CDR1 and CDR2 from the germline V gene are GTSNPN and SVGIG (reference sequence). Sequences were obtained from peripheral blood. J is TRBJ1-6 and V is TRBV30, with a possible D match to TRBD1 (5 bases). This TCR came from a woman aged 70-85 years with acute or convalescent COVID-19. The CDR3 spells CAWRQGNSPLHF. CDR3 DNA: TGTGCCTGGAGGCAGGGTAATTCACCCCTCCACTTT.